Included here is one T cell receptor (beta chain) sequence, with context. Its specificity is unknown. Libraries were prepared by immunoSEQ multiplex PCR; TCRdb keeps only in-frame clonotypes and omits some of them. This sample carries some 87,000 clones, roughly 89% of them seen once, and the ten largest clones take around 0.33%. The data belong to a study of graft-versus-host responses after intestinal transplantation. The overall study: Multivisceral, liver-intestinal, or isolated intestinal transplants were received by the recipients. Recipients uniformly received anti-thymocyte globulin induction, followed by tacrolimus and steroids for around 3 years.

Germline CDR1 SGHTA, CDR2 FQGNSA. This CDR3 contains 16 residues. The V gene lost 5 bases and the J gene lost 2 bases, with 15 bases spanning the gap. Study results and caveats: When patients had graft-donor T cell macrochimerism, their allografts held high graft-versus-host to host-versus-graft clonal ratios.

The material was unstimulated CD4+ T cells sorted from spleen or lymph node cells, obtained before intestinal transplant. J is TRBJ2-2 and V is TRBV7-2, with TRBD2 as a possible D gene (6 bases). This clonotype was obtained from a human donor who received an intestinal transplant. For the CDR3, the DNA is TGTGCCAGCAGCCTGGGGCTAGCGCTCAACACCGGGGAGCTGTTTTTT. It yields the protein CASSLGLALNTGELFF.